This record covers a single TCR beta chain. The source of the sample is a study of blood T cell repertoires in COVID-19. Data came from immunoSEQ multiplex PCR; TCRdb stores just in-frame clones and leaves some out. Among 200,000 or so clones, approximately 84% were seen once, and the ten largest hold 6.5% to 7%. Trimming took 6 bases from V and 7 from J, leaving 15 bases between them. The germline gives CDR1 MNHEY, CDR2 SVGEGT. This CDR3 is 13 amino acids long. Specimen: peripheral blood. The receptor was derived from a human donor with acute or convalescent COVID-19. The donor label of this sample is uncertain. The chain uses TRBV6-2 or TRBV6-3 and TRBJ2-5; D might be TRBD2 (6 bases). The CDR3 coding sequence is TGTGCCAGCAGCAATCCTCCCGGGAGGACCCAGTACTTC. It translates to CASSNPPGRTQYF.